This TCR beta chain was recovered during a study of T-cell reconstitution after alpha-beta-depleted transplantation in children. Researchers prepared the TCRbeta library using unique molecular identifiers, the study reports. TCRdb independently ran MiXCR on the PCR reads; one entry per CDR3 protein. In the table there are 350,000 to 400,000 distinct CDR3 sequences, 13% of which are singletons. The CDR3 is 12 amino acids. Germline-derived CDR1 and CDR2 are ENHRY and SYGVKD. V was pared by 4 bases and J by 2 bases, with 6 bases between. This clonotype was counted at least ten times. This material consisted of PBMCs, taken from the stem cell graft. This TCR was recovered from a human donor who donated a stem cell graft to a child with Fanconi anemia. The chain carries TRBV10-3 and TRBJ2-7; tentative D call: TRBD1 (5 bases). The DNA for the CDR3 is TGTGCCATCAGTGGCAGGGCCTACGAGCAGTACTTC. Protein product: CAISGRAYEQYF.